A selection of T cell receptor beta chains follows, all from one sample in a study of graft-versus-host responses after intestinal transplantation. Repertoires were generated with immunoSEQ multiplex PCR, while TCRdb's copy carries only in-frame clones and drops some. The table lists roughly 100,000 clones, more than 85% of them singletons, with about 1% in the top ten. Antigens for these TCRs are unknown. The sample was unstimulated CD4+ T cells sorted from spleen or lymph node cells, taken before intestinal transplant. The receptors come from a human donor who received an intestinal transplant. The CDR3 runs from the conserved cysteine through the conserved F or W. The D gene is left open where the match is weak. Clone size is stated in some rows and not others, as once, few, many or a class when expanded.

CASSVAPLGTPLGGELFF	TGTGCCAGCAGCGTAGCCCCTCTCGGGACTCCCTTGGGCGGGGAGCTGTTTTTT	TRBV9	TRBJ2-2	NA	NA
CATSRDLATNEQFF	TGTGCCACCAGCAGAGATCTAGCGACGAATGAGCAGTTCTTC	TRBV15	TRBJ2-1	NA	NA
CASSATPGQGANEQFF	TGCGCCAGCAGTGCGACGCCGGGACAGGGGGCAAATGAGCAGTTCTTC	TRBV10-1	TRBJ2-1	TRBD1	NA
CASSLGTAQETQYF	TGTGCCAGCAGCTTGGGGACCGCTCAAGAGACCCAGTACTTC	TRBV11-2	TRBJ2-5	NA	NA
CASSRTGGYGYTF	TGTGCCAGCAGCCGGACGGGGGGCTATGGCTACACCTTC	TRBV7-3	TRBJ1-2	NA	NA
CASIGGRTNTGELFF	TGTGCCAGCATAGGAGGCCGCACGAACACCGGGGAGCTGTTTTTT	TRBV6-1	TRBJ2-2	NA	NA
CASSKRLAGVRGETQYF	TGTGCCAGCAGCAAACGACTAGCGGGAGTGAGGGGAGAGACCCAGTACTTC	TRBV7-7	TRBJ2-5	TRBD2	NA
CASDRGNTGELFF	TGTGCCTCGGACAGGGGAAACACCGGGGAGCTGTTTTTT	TRBV30	TRBJ2-2	TRBD1	NA
CASSAPRTSGTDTQYF	TGTGCCAGCAGTGCGCCCCGGACTAGCGGCACAGATACGCAGTATTTT	TRBV27	TRBJ2-3	TRBD2	NA
CASRGIPYEQYF	TGTGCCAGCAGAGGAATTCCTTACGAGCAGTACTTC	TRBV6-1	TRBJ2-7	NA	NA
CASSPEGSSYNEQFF	TGCGCCAGCAGCCCCGAGGGTAGCTCCTACAATGAGCAGTTCTTC	TRBV5-1	TRBJ2-1	NA	NA
CASSLEGGRGYEQYF	TGCGCCAGCAGCTTGGAGGGTGGGAGGGGTTACGAGCAGTACTTC	TRBV5-1	TRBJ2-7	TRBD2	NA
CASISGNTIYF	TGTGCCAGCATTTCTGGAAACACCATATATTTT	TRBV7-9	TRBJ1-3	NA	few
CASTDPRPNTDTQYF	TGTGCCAGCACCGATCCCCGGCCGAACACAGATACGCAGTATTTT	TRBV28	TRBJ2-3	NA	once
CASSFDGSGNQPQHF	TGCGCCAGCAGCTTCGATGGCTCGGGCAATCAGCCCCAGCATTTT	TRBV5-1	TRBJ1-5	NA	NA
CASSPTPQTTEAFF	TGTGCCAGCAGCCCCACTCCCCAGACCACTGAAGCCTTCTTT	TRBV5-4	TRBJ1-1	NA	NA
CASPDRPPYEQYF	TGTGCCAGTCCCGACAGACCACCCTACGAGCAGTACTTC	TRBV19	TRBJ2-7	NA	NA
CASSVASGVGEQYF	TGTGCCAGCAGCGTAGCTAGCGGGGTAGGCGAGCAGTACTTC	TRBV9	TRBJ2-7	TRBD2	NA
CASRMGGPYEQYF	TGTGCCAGCAGGATGGGGGGGCCCTACGAGCAGTACTTC	TRBV11-2	TRBJ2-7	NA	NA
CASDGGGRAQYF	TGTGCCAGCGATGGGGGTGGACGGGCCCAGTACTTC	TRBV11-3	TRBJ2-5	NA	NA
CASSEEEGGYGYTF	TGTGCCAGCAGCGAAGAGGAGGGGGGATATGGCTACACCTTC	TRBV14	TRBJ1-2	NA	once
CAWRLAGAYNTQYF	TGTGCCTGGAGACTAGCGGGAGCCTACAATACGCAGTATTTT	TRBV30	TRBJ2-3	TRBD2	NA
CASSVVHFGEKLFF	TGTGCCAGCAGTGTAGTGCATTTCGGTGAAAAACTGTTTTTT	TRBV6-1	TRBJ1-4	NA	NA
CASSLYTSSNEKLFF	TGTGCCAGCAGCCTATACACGTCGAGCAATGAAAAACTGTTTTTT	TRBV7-9	TRBJ1-4	NA	NA
CASSSSSGRGPYYEQYF	TGCGCCAGCAGCTCTTCTAGCGGGAGAGGCCCCTACTACGAGCAGTACTTC	TRBV5-1	TRBJ2-7	TRBD2	NA
CASSLPGGFPYEQYF	TGTGCCAGCAGTCTTCCCGGGGGGTTTCCCTACGAGCAGTACTTC	TRBV6-6	TRBJ2-7	TRBD2	NA
CASSEATLAVSTDTQYF	TGTGCCAGCAGTGAAGCGACACTAGCGGTGAGCACAGATACGCAGTATTTT	TRBV6-1	TRBJ2-3	TRBD2	NA
CASSYSQGAGNTIYF	TGTGCCAGCAGTTACTCACAGGGTGCCGGAAACACCATATATTTT	TRBV6-5	TRBJ1-3	NA	few
CASSEDSNYGYTF	TGTGCCAGCAGCGAGGACAGTAACTATGGCTACACCTTC	TRBV9	TRBJ1-2	NA	NA
CSARSDTQYF	TGCAGTGCTAGGTCCGATACGCAGTATTTT	TRBV20-1	TRBJ2-3	NA	NA
CASSHLDRSYRGTGELFF	TGTGCCAGCAGCCACCTCGACAGGTCTTATCGAGGCACCGGGGAGCTGTTTTTT	TRBV14	TRBJ2-2	NA	NA
CASSFLASTDTQYF	TGTGCCAGCAGTTTTCTCGCAAGCACAGATACGCAGTATTTT	TRBV6-6	TRBJ2-3	NA	NA
CASSTQWIASTGELFF	TGTGCCAGCAGCACCCAATGGATAGCGTCCACCGGGGAGCTGTTTTTT	TRBV7-2	TRBJ2-2	NA	NA
CASSQDTRQGGTHTQYF	TGCGCCAGCAGCCAAGATACCCGACAGGGAGGGACGCATACGCAGTATTTT	TRBV4-1	TRBJ2-3	NA	NA
CASSALAGDTGELFF	TGTGCCAGCAGTGCACTAGCGGGGGACACCGGGGAGCTGTTTTTT	TRBV6-5	TRBJ2-2	TRBD2	once
CASSESVAGSSYEQYF	TGTGCCAGCAGTGAAAGCGTAGCGGGCAGCTCCTACGAGCAGTACTTC	TRBV2	TRBJ2-7	TRBD2	NA
CASSLDWSNEQFF	TGTGCCAGCAGCCTCGACTGGTCAAATGAGCAGTTCTTC	TRBV7-6	TRBJ2-1	NA	once
CASHMTRAGELFF	TGTGCCAGCCACATGACGAGAGCCGGGGAGCTGTTTTTT	TRBV6-6	TRBJ2-2	NA	NA
CASSLRQGASYEQYF	TGTGCCAGCAGCCTCCGACAGGGGGCGTCCTACGAGCAGTACTTC	TRBV7-2	TRBJ2-7	TRBD1	NA
CASSQQGNGLYTEAFF	TGTGCCAGTAGTCAACAGGGTAATGGTCTCTACACTGAAGCTTTCTTT	TRBV19	TRBJ1-1	NA	NA
CTSSQDGGSSYNEQFF	TGCACCAGCAGCCAAGATGGTGGGTCGTCCTACAATGAGCAGTTCTTC	TRBV1	TRBJ2-1	NA	NA
CASSSLGTSGRRTGELFF	TGCGCCAGCAGCTCGTTAGGGACTAGCGGGAGAAGGACCGGGGAGCTGTTTTTT	TRBV5-1	TRBJ2-2	TRBD2	once
CSARTPYEQFF	TGCAGTGCTAGAACCCCGTATGAGCAGTTCTTC	TRBV20-1	TRBJ2-1	NA	once
CASSPRPSNQPQHF	TGTGCCAGCAGCCCCAGACCAAGCAATCAGCCCCAGCATTTT	TRBV11-2	TRBJ1-5	NA	NA
CASSYSRDHNEQFF	TGTGCCAGCAGTTACTCCAGGGATCACAATGAGCAGTTCTTC	TRBV6-5	TRBJ2-1	NA	NA
CSVTRGGTSSYNEQFF	TGCAGCGTAACAAGAGGGGGGACAAGCTCCTACAATGAGCAGTTCTTC	TRBV29-1	TRBJ2-1	NA	NA
CASSIPRLANYGYTF	TGTGCCAGTAGTATACCGAGGTTAGCTAACTATGGCTACACCTTC	TRBV19	TRBJ1-2	NA	NA
CASSVGLAGGYNEQFF	TGTGCCAGCAGCGTAGGGCTAGCGGGGGGGTACAATGAGCAGTTCTTC	TRBV9	TRBJ2-1	TRBD2	NA
CASSTETGYDGKLFF	TGTGCCAGCAGTACAGAGACAGGGTATGATGGAAAACTGTTTTTT	TRBV2	TRBJ1-4	TRBD1	NA
CASSVDRGGDTQYF	TGTGCCAGCAGCGTAGACCGAGGAGGAGATACGCAGTATTTT	TRBV9	TRBJ2-3	NA	NA
CASSAGALSTEAFF	TGTGCCAGCAGTGCCGGGGCCCTGAGCACTGAAGCTTTCTTT	TRBV2	TRBJ1-1	NA	NA
CASSQVHFPPYEQYF	TGCGCCAGCAGCCAAGTCCACTTTCCCCCCTACGAGCAGTACTTC	TRBV4-1	TRBJ2-7	NA	few
CSVQGRFTDTQYF	TGCAGCGTTCAGGGCCGATTCACAGATACGCAGTATTTT	TRBV29-1	TRBJ2-3	NA	NA
CASTLWGANTGELFF	TGTGCCAGCACCCTCTGGGGGGCGAACACCGGGGAGCTGTTTTTT	TRBV27	TRBJ2-2	NA	NA
CASSLYQGTDTQYF	TGTGCCAGCAGCTTATATCAGGGCACAGATACGCAGTATTTT	TRBV7-6	TRBJ2-3	NA	once
CASSTTGGNNQPQHF	TGTGCCAGTAGCACCACAGGGGGCAACAATCAGCCCCAGCATTTT	TRBV19	TRBJ1-5	TRBD1	NA
CASKEPTGNSPLHF	TGTGCCAGCAAGGAGCCGACTGGAAATTCACCCCTCCACTTT	TRBV6-1	TRBJ1-6	NA	once
CASSLGGPSSYEQYF	TGCGCCAGCAGCTTGGGGGGGCCTAGCTCCTACGAGCAGTACTTC	TRBV5-1	TRBJ2-7	NA	once